The clone carrying this TCR beta chain was found a few times. The data were obtained in a study of blood T cells in healthy people across ages. V was shortened by 4 bases and J by 1 base, with 12 bases between the two germline ends. CDR3 size: 14 residues. Germline-derived CDR1 and CDR2 are SQVTM and ANQGSEA. A J-beta primer mix and a sample-barcoded 5' primer were used in a second PCR of roughly 6 to 12 cycles. TCRdb re-called the 5' RACE reads with MiXCR, one entry per CDR3 protein. The sample contains hundreds of thousands of distinct CDR3 sequences, 22% of which appear only once. This clonotype originated in a man between 70 and 80 years old in good health. The chain links TRBV29-1 to TRBJ2-3; no reliable D call. The sequencing sample was made of blood. This CDR3 reads CSVGAATGTDTQYF. The CDR3 nucleotides read TGCAGCGTTGGGGCAGCGACCGGCACAGATACGCAGTATTTT.